This section outlines one TCR beta chain sequence together with its context. Its antigen is not yet known. Base-call qualities are not available, and no considerably larger clone is one nucleotide away. The study was a case-control design nested within a healthcare worker cohort in London, UK, with weekly nasopharyngeal swab PCR tests and blood sampling. Healthcare workers were recruited between 23 and 31 March 2020, during the week of the UK lockdown, and were followed weekly for up to roughly 15 weeks. V was cut back by 3 bases and J by 0 bases, leaving a gap of 9 bases between them. Taken from the germline V gene (reference sequence), the CDR1 and CDR2 loops are LNHDA and SQIVND. The CDR3, cysteine through phenylalanine, is 14 amino acids long. CDR3 DNA only is kept here, 42 bases in frame from base 1. This sample is drawn from a study of early T cells in non-severe SARS-CoV-2 infection (dated by TCRdb to the early 2020s). Concerning the study at large: Bulk RNA from unsorted whole blood was used for TCR sequencing, so alpha and beta chains could not be paired. Results and caveats for the whole study, not just this receptor: VDJdb matching was skewed toward anti-spike CD8 responses and likely underestimated virus-specific expansions by missing private and CD4 specificities.

The library came from 5' RACE. The sequencer listed for this sample is NextSeq 500. Unique molecular identifiers were attached to individual cDNA molecules in the TCR library protocol so that sequencing error and PCR bias could be corrected. Both TCR alpha and beta chains were sequenced, and tight co-correlation was observed between alpha and beta sequence abundances in each sample. Regarding the original processing steps: V gene, J gene and CDR3 annotation of TCR sequences was performed with Decombinator V4. TCRs were defined as expanded if a significant change between any two time points was detected under a Poisson model with p below 0.0001. TCR abundances were normalised to the total number of TCRs sequenced in each sample and reported as counts per million. TRAV1-2 paired with TRAJ12, TRAJ20 or TRAJ33 defined MAIT TCRs, while TRAV10 paired with TRAJ18 defined iNKT TCRs. VDJdb, accessed 1 November 2021, was searched for CMV, EBV and SARS-CoV-2 annotated TCRs, excluding TCRs annotated for multiple antigens. In-frame beta chains were kept once TCRdb had trimmed the public reads at Q25 with fastp and called clones with MiXCR. Rows are combined by CDR3 protein, so each entry shows the most common genes and DNA. The V and J calls and clone size are TCRdb's, not the authors'. The table for this sample lists about 27,000 distinct CDR3 sequences; more than 4.5% of them were counted only once. The ten largest clones take up approximately 0.9% of the sample.

The chain couples TRBV19 to TRBJ2-7, with TRBD2 as a weak D call on 6 bases. The sequenced sample was whole blood. This TCR was sampled from an adult who was a healthcare worker with PCR-confirmed SARS-CoV-2 infection or an uninfected control (not recorded which). The bases are TGTGCCAGTAGTATGACGGGAGCCTCCTACGAGCAGTACTTC. This codes for CASSMTGASYEQYF.